The 15 T cell receptor beta chains below come from one sample, sequenced in a study of blood T cells in healthy people across ages. The authors ran a second PCR of about 6 to 12 cycles using a sample-barcoded 5' primer and a J-beta primer mix. TCRdb analysed the 5' RACE reads with MiXCR anew, one entry per CDR3 protein. Found here are 1,500,000 or so distinct CDR3 sequences, roughly 43% of them singletons; the top ten hold about 4%. The sequencing sample was made of blood. All receptors come from a woman aged 18-29 years in good health.

This clonotype has more than one count but fewer than ten. This chain links TRBV7-2 with TRBJ1-2; 9 bases agree with TRBD1. Trimming took 4 bases from V and 2 from J; bases not matched to a gene: 5. The CDR3 contains 15 residues. Germline CDR1 is SGHTA and CDR2 is FQGNSA. The CDR3 loop is CASSSRTGVNYGYTF. The CDR3, as DNA: TGTGCCAGCAGCTCAAGGACAGGGGTGAACTATGGCTACACCTTC.

The V call is TRBV7-2, the J call TRBJ2-5, with 7 bases identical to TRBD1. Trimming at V came to 3 bases and at J to 2 bases, leaving 3 bases not matched to a gene. CDR1 is SGHTA, CDR2 FQGNSA, per germline. The CDR3 contains 14 residues. The CDR3 DNA reads TGTGCCAGCAGCTTTAACAGGGGACAAGAGACCCAGTACTTC. It encodes CASSFNRGQETQYF.

The rearrangement links TRBV5-1 to TRBJ2-3; D unclear. Deletions cut 5 bases from V and 1 base from J, with 11 bases between. This CDR3 comprises 14 residues. Germline V gives CDR1 SGHRS, CDR2 YFSETQ. This CDR3 is CASSVPAGTDTQYF. CDR3 DNA sequence: TGCGCCAGCAGTGTCCCCGCGGGCACAGATACGCAGTATTTT. Supplemented by reference TRBV5-1 and TRBJ2-3, the full variable domain reads KAGVTQTPRYLIKTRGQQVTLSCSPISGHRSVSWYQQTPGQGLQFLFEYFSETQRNKGNFPGRFSGRQFSNSRSEMNVSTLELGDSALYLCASSVPAGTDTQYFGPGTRLTVL.

This clonotype occurred many times. The chain recombines TRBV29-1 with TRBJ2-1, with a weak D call TRBD2 (5 bases). CDR1 SQVTM and CDR2 ANQGSEA come from the germline V gene. The germline V and J ends were trimmed by 5 bases and 0 bases, with 8 bases remaining between them. The CDR3 covers 13 residues. The CDR3 bases are TGCAGCGTTAGAGGGAGCTCCTACAATGAGCAGTTCTTC. As protein: CSVRGSSYNEQFF.

V and J are TRBV4-3 and TRBJ2-1; D possibly corresponds to TRBD1 (6 bases). V shed 5 bases and J shed 7 bases, with 15 bases lying between them. Germline V gene sequence: CDR1 LGHNA, CDR2 YSLEER. The CDR3 sequence is 14 residues long. This CDR3 is CASSEGERGNEQFF. DNA for the CDR3: TGCGCCAGCAGCGAGGGGGAGAGAGGGAATGAGCAGTTCTTC.

J is TRBJ1-1 and V is TRBV29-1; TRBD1 might be the D (5 bases). Trimming took off 5 bases at V and 3 bases at J, with 22 bases between the two ends. CDR3 length: 16 amino acids. Germline loops: CDR1 SQVTM, CDR2 ANQGSEA. The CDR3 reads CSVLPRVGGGYTEAFF. CDR3 DNA: TGCAGCGTTCTCCCCCGGGTCGGGGGAGGGTACACTGAAGCTTTCTTT.

V gene TRBV5-1 combines with J gene TRBJ2-4; 8 bases align to TRBD1. The J call is in doubt because the DNA end fits TRBJ2-7 better. This CDR3 is built from 14 residues. The germline V gene encodes CDR1 SGHRS and CDR2 YFSETQ. The CDR3 nucleotides are TGCGCCAGCAGCTCCCAGACAGGGGTCAACGAGCAGTACTTC. Amino acids: CASSSQTGVNEQYF.

This chain connects TRBV20-1 to TRBJ2-1, with D possibly being TRBD1 or TRBD2 (5 bases each). The CDR3 is 11 residues long. The V gene lost 6 bases and the J gene lost 11 bases, with 14 bases spanning the gap. Looked up from germline, CDR1 is DFQATT and CDR2 is SNEGSKA (reference sequence). The CDR3 spells CSAQFRGQQFF. The DNA for the CDR3 is TGCAGTGCACAGTTCCGGGGCCAGCAGTTCTTC.

This clonotype has a count of ten or more. The rearrangement uses TRBV20-1 and TRBJ2-4; tentative D call: TRBD2 (5 bases). Germline V gives CDR1 DFQATT, CDR2 SNEGSKA (reference sequence). The CDR3 is 12 amino acids. Trimming removed 8 bases at V and 6 bases at J, with 14 bases between. CDR3 sequence: CSCRGVRNIQYF. The CDR3 bases are TGCAGTTGCCGGGGTGTTAGAAACATTCAGTACTTC.

The chain has TRBV5-1 and TRBJ1-1; unclear D gene. The CDR3 extends over 13 amino acids. Trimming shortened V by 5 bases and J by 8 bases, and 16 bases separated the two germline ends. Germline V gene lookup returns CDR1 SGHRS and CDR2 YFSETQ. The CDR3 coding sequence is TGCGCCAGCAGTATATACGGGGATCCGGAAGCTTTCTTT. This gives the protein CASSIYGDPEAFF. Supplemented by reference TRBV5-1 and TRBJ1-1, the full variable domain reads KAGVTQTPRYLIKTRGQQVTLSCSPISGHRSVSWYQQTPGQGLQFLFEYFSETQRNKGNFPGRFSGRQFSNSRSEMNVSTLELGDSALYLCASSIYGDPEAFFGQGTRLTVV.

CDR3 DNA: TGCAGCGTTGAAACGGACAGGGTTTCGACCGGAAGCAGGAATGAGCAGTACTTC. Its protein product is CSVETDRVSTGSRNEQYF. The chain employs TRBV29-1 and TRBJ2-7, with 8 bases lining up with TRBD1. Germline CDR1 reads SQVTM; CDR2 reads ANQGSEA. The CDR3 runs 18 residues. J gave up 7 bases and V 2 bases, and 22 bases lay outside the gene matches.

This clonotype came up a few times. The genes are TRBV7-2 and TRBJ1-2; no definite D call. Looked up from germline, CDR1 is SGHTA and CDR2 is FQGNSA. V was pared by 2 bases and J by 4 bases, with 8 bases between. The CDR3 sequence is 13 residues long. The CDR3 region has the DNA TGTGCCAGCAGCTTATTGCAGAGCTATGGCTACACCTTC. Its protein is CASSLLQSYGYTF.

In this sample, this clonotype turned up many times. The chain has TRBV9 and TRBJ2-3; D might be TRBD2 (6 bases). Trimming removed 0 bases at V and 4 bases at J, with 12 bases between. CDR1 SGDLS and CDR2 YYNGEE come from the germline V gene. This CDR3 has 15 amino acids. This chain's CDR3 is CASSVEPGVADTQYF. Here the CDR3 DNA reads TGTGCCAGCAGCGTAGAACCGGGGGTTGCAGATACGCAGTATTTT.

This clonotype was found a few times. V usage is TRBV5-6 and J usage is TRBJ1-2; D possibly corresponds to TRBD1 (6 bases). V was shortened by 0 bases and J by 7 bases, with 16 bases between the two germline ends. This CDR3 has 15 amino acids. In germline, CDR1 is SGHDT, CDR2 YYEEEE. This CDR3 is CASSLDYSGVLGYTF. CDR3 DNA sequence: TGTGCCAGCAGCTTGGATTACTCAGGGGTCCTTGGCTACACCTTC.

V gene TRBV20-1 combines with J gene TRBJ2-3, with TRBD2 matching 11 bases. Germline CDR1 DFQATT, CDR2 SNEGSKA (reference sequence). This CDR3 comprises 14 residues. As DNA, the CDR3 is TGCAGCCTCAGTAGCGGGAGGGCCACAGATACGCAGTATTTT. Its translation: CSLSSGRATDTQYF.